This T cell receptor beta chain was found in a study of T cells in Graves' hyperthyroidism and ophthalmopathy. Study results and limitations: Most thyroid clonotypes expanded above 0.001 appeared in blood too. A 13 V-J signature model discriminated ophthalmopathy versus stable hyperthyroidism. The model anticipated ophthalmopathy a median approximately six months pre-onset.

In the case of this clonotype: Its antigen is unknown. A read error may produce the germline difference seen at one junction end.

CDR1 and CDR2 (germline): SGHVS, FQNEAQ. This CDR3 comprises 12 residues. The investigators amplified TCR beta CDR3 regions from RNA transcripts. Carried out on the TCR CDR3, a first-round RT-PCR used the HTBI primer set. TCRdb re-derived calls from the multiplex PCR reads in MiXCR, one entry per CDR3 protein. The sample has roughly 570,000 distinct CDR3 sequences, about 45% seen once; the top ten hold under 20%. Thyroid ultrasound, orbital computed tomography, clinical symptoms, and serum thyroxine and TRAb underpinned diagnoses. The sequence was obtained from an adult woman with Graves' disease, either hyperthyroidism or ophthalmopathy (not recorded which). The chain recombines TRBV7-8 with TRBJ1-3; D ambiguous. What was sequenced was peripheral blood or thyroid tissue (not recorded which). The CDR3 loop reads CASSPDNQDPRW. The CDR3 DNA follows: TGTGCCAGCAGCCCAGACAATCAGGACCCCCGGTGG.